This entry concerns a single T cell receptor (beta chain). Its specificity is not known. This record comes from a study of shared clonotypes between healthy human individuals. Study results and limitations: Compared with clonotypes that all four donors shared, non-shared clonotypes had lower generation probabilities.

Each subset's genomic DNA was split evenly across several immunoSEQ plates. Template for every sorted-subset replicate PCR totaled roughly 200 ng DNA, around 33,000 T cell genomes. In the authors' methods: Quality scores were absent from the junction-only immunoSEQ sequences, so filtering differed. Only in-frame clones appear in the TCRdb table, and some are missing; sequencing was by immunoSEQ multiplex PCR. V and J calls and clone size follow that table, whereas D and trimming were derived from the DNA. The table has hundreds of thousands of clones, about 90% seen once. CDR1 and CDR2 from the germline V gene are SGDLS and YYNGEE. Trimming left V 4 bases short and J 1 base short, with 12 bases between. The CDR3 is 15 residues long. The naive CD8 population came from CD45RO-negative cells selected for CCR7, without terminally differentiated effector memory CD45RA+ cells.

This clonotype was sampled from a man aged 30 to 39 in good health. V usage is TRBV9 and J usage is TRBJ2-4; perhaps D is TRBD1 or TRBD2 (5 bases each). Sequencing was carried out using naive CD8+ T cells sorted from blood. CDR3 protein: CASSPVGEAKNIQYF. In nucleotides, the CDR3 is TGTGCCAGCAGCCCGGTAGGGGAGGCCAAAAACATTCAGTACTTC.